This is a list of T cell receptor beta chains from one sample in a study of control samples from healthy donors and cancer patients. TCRdb keeps only in-frame clones here, not all; method: immunoSEQ multiplex PCR. This sample has roughly 170,000 clones, with 93% found just once. Sequences were obtained from blood. These receptors came from a woman aged 60-75 years in good health. CDR3s include the opening cysteine and the closing phenylalanine or tryptophan. D genes are given only for firm matches. For some rows the clone size is stated as once, few or many, or as a class when expanded; others skip it.

V: TRBV6-5
D: -
size: once
J: TRBJ2-2
DNA: TGTGCCAGCAGTTACGGGACGGCGAACACCGGGGAGCTGTTTTTT
CDR3: CASSYGTANTGELFF

V: TRBV7-6
D: TRBD1
size: -
J: TRBJ2-7
DNA: TGTGCCAGCAGCTTAGTTCAAAACTCCGGGACAGGGGTTAACGAGCAGTACTTC
CDR3: CASSLVQNSGTGVNEQYF

V: TRBV7-2
D: -
size: -
J: TRBJ1-2
DNA: TGTGCCAGCAGCTCCACCCGGGACACTAACTATGGCTACACCTTC
CDR3: CASSSTRDTNYGYTF

V: TRBV2
D: TRBD2
size: -
J: TRBJ2-3
DNA: TGTGCCAGCAGGACTAGCGGGGGGTCTCTCACAGATACGCAGTATTTT
CDR3: CASRTSGGSLTDTQYF

V: TRBV7-8
D: -
size: -
J: TRBJ1-4
DNA: TGTGCCAGCAGCCACGGAGACAGTTGGTCCGAAAAACTGTTTTTT
CDR3: CASSHGDSWSEKLFF

V: TRBV7-7
D: TRBD1
size: -
J: TRBJ2-3
DNA: TGTGCTAGCAGCAAACAGGGGGCGCGGGATACGCAGTATTTT
CDR3: CASSKQGARDTQYF

V: TRBV7-2
D: TRBD1
size: -
J: TRBJ1-2
DNA: TGTGCCAGCAGCTCGACAGGGGGCGATGGCTACACCTTC
CDR3: CASSSTGGDGYTF

V: TRBV7-2
D: TRBD2
size: -
J: TRBJ2-5
DNA: TGTGCCAGCAGCTTGCCTAGCGGGGGGGTGGAGACCCAGTACTTC
CDR3: CASSLPSGGVETQYF

V: TRBV5-4
D: -
size: -
J: TRBJ2-5
DNA: TGTGCCAGCAGCTTGGCTCGCTCGGGGATCGAGACCCAGTACTTC
CDR3: CASSLARSGIETQYF

V: TRBV7-3
D: -
size: once
J: TRBJ2-3
DNA: TGTGCCAGCAGCCCTGGTCAGGGGGGCCCCCTGGCGCAGTATTTT
CDR3: CASSPGQGGPLAQYF

V: TRBV10-3
D: -
size: once
J: TRBJ2-5
DNA: TGTGCCATCAGTCCCGGGACTCCTCAAGAGACCCAGTACTTC
CDR3: CAISPGTPQETQYF

V: TRBV6-5
D: -
size: once
J: TRBJ1-3
DNA: TGTGCCAGCAGTTCGTCCTATGTCCTCGGGAACACCATATATTTT
CDR3: CASSSSYVLGNTIYF

V: TRBV18
D: -
size: -
J: TRBJ1-3
DNA: TGTGCCAGCTCACCACCGGCTCTCTCTGGAAACACCATATATTTT
CDR3: CASSPPALSGNTIYF

V: TRBV5-5
D: -
size: -
J: TRBJ2-7
DNA: TGTGCCAGCAGCTTGTGGGGGTCGAGCTACGAGCAGTACTTC
CDR3: CASSLWGSSYEQYF

V: TRBV7-8
D: -
size: -
J: TRBJ1-1
DNA: TGTGCCAGCAGCCGGCGGGGCAATACTGAAGCTTTCTTT
CDR3: CASSRRGNTEAFF

V: TRBV19
D: -
size: -
J: TRBJ2-7
DNA: TGTGCCAGTAGTCTTCCGGGGGTCTACGAGCAGTACTTC
CDR3: CASSLPGVYEQYF

V: TRBV4-1
D: -
size: -
J: TRBJ1-3
DNA: TGCGCCAGCAGCCAAGATCGTTACTCTGGAAACACCATATATTTT
CDR3: CASSQDRYSGNTIYF

V: TRBV7-9
D: -
size: -
J: TRBJ2-6
DNA: TGTGCCAGCAGCTTAATGGGGAGCTCTGGGGCCAACGTCCTGACTTTC
CDR3: CASSLMGSSGANVLTF

V: TRBV24-1
D: -
size: -
J: TRBJ2-2
DNA: TGTGCCACCGCTGACGGGGGCGGCACCGGGGAGCTGTTTTTT
CDR3: CATADGGGTGELFF

V: TRBV18
D: TRBD1
size: once
J: TRBJ1-1
DNA: TGTGCCAGCACGACAGGGGCCCAGAACACTGAAGCTTTCTTT
CDR3: CASTTGAQNTEAFF

V: TRBV6-5
D: TRBD2
size: -
J: TRBJ2-7
DNA: TGTGCCAGCAGTTACTCCGCGGGGGGTTCTACGGGGCAGTACTTC
CDR3: CASSYSAGGSTGQYF

V: TRBV7-2
D: TRBD1
size: -
J: TRBJ1-2
DNA: TGTGCCAGCAGCATCGGACAGGGCAAGTATGGCTACACCTTC
CDR3: CASSIGQGKYGYTF

V: TRBV6-2/TRBV6-3
D: -
size: -
J: TRBJ2-2
DNA: TGTGCCAGCAGTCGCCGACTAGATCGGGACACCGGGGAGCTGTTTTTT
CDR3: CASSRRLDRDTGELFF

V: TRBV18
D: -
size: -
J: TRBJ2-6
DNA: TGTGCCAGCTCACCCCTCCCAGGGGCTGGGGCCAACGTCCTGACTTTC
CDR3: CASSPLPGAGANVLTF

V: TRBV3-1/TRBV3-2
D: TRBD1
size: -
J: TRBJ1-6
DNA: TGTGCCAGCAGCCAAGCGGACAGGGGCGTGGGTTCACCCCTCCACTTT
CDR3: CASSQADRGVGSPLHF

V: TRBV6-6
D: -
size: -
J: TRBJ1-5
DNA: TGTGCCAGCAGTTACTCGTACAGGAGCAATCAGCCCCAGCATTTT
CDR3: CASSYSYRSNQPQHF

V: TRBV6-2/TRBV6-3
D: -
size: -
J: TRBJ2-7
DNA: TGTGCCAGCAGCCCGGGACAGCGGGGCTACGAGCAGTACTTC
CDR3: CASSPGQRGYEQYF

V: TRBV5-1
D: TRBD1
size: -
J: TRBJ2-3
DNA: TGCGCCAGCAGGTCGGGACAGCCTAGCACAGATACGCAGTATTTT
CDR3: CASRSGQPSTDTQYF

V: TRBV7-3
D: -
size: -
J: TRBJ2-2
DNA: TGTGCCAGCAGCTTAAGCGGGGAGGCCGGGGAGCTGTTTTTT
CDR3: CASSLSGEAGELFF

V: TRBV6-4
D: -
size: -
J: TRBJ2-3
DNA: TGTGCCAGCAGTGTTAATCCGGCTAGTGGGGCGAGCACAGATACGCAGTATTTT
CDR3: CASSVNPASGASTDTQYF

V: TRBV11-2
D: -
size: -
J: TRBJ2-7
DNA: TGTGCCAGCAGCTTAGCCGGTCAGGCGGGAACCTACGAGCAGTACTTC
CDR3: CASSLAGQAGTYEQYF

V: TRBV7-2
D: TRBD1
size: -
J: TRBJ1-4
DNA: TGTGCCAGCGGAGGGGGCCCTAATGAAAAACTGTTTTTT
CDR3: CASGGGPNEKLFF

V: TRBV14
D: -
size: -
J: TRBJ1-3
DNA: TGTGCCAGCAGCCAAAGTCCCTCTGGAAACACCATATATTTT
CDR3: CASSQSPSGNTIYF

V: TRBV6-6
D: -
size: -
J: TRBJ1-4
DNA: TGTGCCAGCAGGGCCCGAAATGAGAATGAAAAACTGTTTTTT
CDR3: CASRARNENEKLFF

V: TRBV5-1
D: -
size: once
J: TRBJ2-1
DNA: TGCGCCAGCAGCCCGAAACTGGAAGAGCAGTTCTTC
CDR3: CASSPKLEEQFF

V: TRBV5-5
D: TRBD1
size: once
J: TRBJ2-5
DNA: TGTGCCAGCAGCTCGAGGGGGCCTTCCCAAGAGACCCAGTACTTC
CDR3: CASSSRGPSQETQYF

V: TRBV11-2
D: -
size: -
J: TRBJ1-1
DNA: TGTGCCAGCAGCATCAACCGGGTGGGTGGAGTTGAAGCTTTCTTT
CDR3: CASSINRVGGVEAFF

V: TRBV12-3/TRBV12-4
D: TRBD1
size: -
J: TRBJ1-1
DNA: TGTGCCAGCACCCGGACAGGGCCCACTGAAGCTTTCTTT
CDR3: CASTRTGPTEAFF

V: TRBV19
D: -
size: -
J: TRBJ1-5
DNA: TGTGCCAGTACCAATGGGGGCAGATATAGCAATCAGCCCCAGCATTTT
CDR3: CASTNGGRYSNQPQHF

V: TRBV3-1/TRBV3-2
D: TRBD1
size: -
J: TRBJ1-2
DNA: TGTGCCAGCAGCCACCAGGGGGCTATGAGCGGCTACACCTTC
CDR3: CASSHQGAMSGYTF

V: TRBV19
D: -
size: -
J: TRBJ1-1
DNA: TGTGCCAGTAAAACGGCTGGATGGGGGAACACTGAAGCTTTCTTT
CDR3: CASKTAGWGNTEAFF

V: TRBV3-1/TRBV3-2
D: TRBD1
size: -
J: TRBJ1-2
DNA: TGTGCCAGCAGCGGCGACTTCAGGGGGCTAGGTGGCTACACCTTC
CDR3: CASSGDFRGLGGYTF

V: TRBV27
D: -
size: -
J: TRBJ1-1
DNA: TGTGCCAGCAGTTTTAACAATCGGGCTGAAGCTTTCTTT
CDR3: CASSFNNRAEAFF